This note documents a single T cell receptor beta chain sequence. The data were obtained in a study of blood T cell repertoires in COVID-19. About the study: Samples of COVID-19 (acute and convalescent) were obtained from the United States, Italy and Spain. Nucleic acid was either cDNA or gDNA, and it came from T cells, B-cell-depleted T cells, or PBMCs.

There are 15 residues in the CDR3. J was trimmed by 5 bases and V by 1 base; bases with no gene match: 7. CDR1 and CDR2 (germline): SGDLS, YYNGEE. Here immunoSEQ multiplex PCR was the method, and the copy in TCRdb shows in-frame clones only, minus some. This sample has approximately 230,000 clones, with around four fifths found just once. The gene calls are TRBV9 and TRBJ2-3, with 7 positions matching TRBD2. Sequenced sample: peripheral blood. The TCR comes from a man under 40 with active or convalescent COVID-19. The CDR3 nucleotides read TGTGCCAGCAGCGTAAGGGCGGGGGACGGAGATACGCAGTATTTT. This encodes CASSVRAGDGDTQYF.